This TCR beta chain was found in a study of identical twins. Study results and caveats: For monozygotic twins, models underestimated out-of-frame TCR alpha sharing. Instead of following the same donors, the conclusions were based on cross-sectional statistical analysis.

Healthy Caucasians, and only they, were the donors. TCRdb passed the 5' RACE reads through MiXCR, listing each CDR3 protein once. The table has approximately 600,000 distinct CDR3 sequences, roughly 7.2% seen once. Concerning this clonotype itself: Its target is not known.

The sample was also reused in another study, on yellow fever vaccine responses in identical twins.

This sequence was found in a young woman in good health. Sequenced: PBMCs.

CDR3 region: CASSSYSAIGGQFF. The CDR3 coding sequence is TGTGCCAGCAGTTCCTATTCCGCTATTGGGGGCCAGTTCTTC. V usage is TRBV28 and J usage is TRBJ2-1; the D gene is possibly TRBD1 (6 bases). CDR3 length equals 14 residues. The V gene's germline CDR1 is MDHEN and CDR2 SYDVKM. The V end lost 4 bases, the J end lost 13 bases, and 20 bases lay between the germline ends.